The sequence of this T cell receptor beta chain was determined in a study of CD8+CD57+ T cells in acquired aplastic anemia. The wider study: Sorting CD4+ and CD8+ cells gave DNA averaging around 3 ug. Points from the study as a whole: Patients and controls were found to share twenty-nine CD8+ CDR3 sequences.

Profiling that covered TCR beta VDJ and CDR3 relied on genomic DNA as its template. In TCRdb, the reads were re-called with MiXCR into one record per CDR3 protein. This table has under 350,000 distinct CDR3 sequences, 56% appearing once. Only patients with CD8+CD57+ cell expansion on flow cytometry were chosen for sequencing. In its sample, this clonotype was seen a few times. Antigen unknown. Per the germline V gene, CDR1 is SNHLY and CDR2 is FYNNEI. V was clipped by 8 bases and J by 4 bases; unmatched bases: 7. The CDR3 has 14 residues. The rearrangement links TRBV2 to TRBJ2-3; 9 bases line up with TRBD1. The sequenced sample was sorted CD4+, CD8+, or CD8+CD57+ T cells (not recorded which) from PBMCs. The origin of this receptor is a human donor with aplastic anemia. CDR3 in amino acids: CASGTGGGADTQYF. The CDR3 coding sequence is TGTGCCAGCGGAACAGGGGGCGGCGCAGATACGCAGTATTTT.